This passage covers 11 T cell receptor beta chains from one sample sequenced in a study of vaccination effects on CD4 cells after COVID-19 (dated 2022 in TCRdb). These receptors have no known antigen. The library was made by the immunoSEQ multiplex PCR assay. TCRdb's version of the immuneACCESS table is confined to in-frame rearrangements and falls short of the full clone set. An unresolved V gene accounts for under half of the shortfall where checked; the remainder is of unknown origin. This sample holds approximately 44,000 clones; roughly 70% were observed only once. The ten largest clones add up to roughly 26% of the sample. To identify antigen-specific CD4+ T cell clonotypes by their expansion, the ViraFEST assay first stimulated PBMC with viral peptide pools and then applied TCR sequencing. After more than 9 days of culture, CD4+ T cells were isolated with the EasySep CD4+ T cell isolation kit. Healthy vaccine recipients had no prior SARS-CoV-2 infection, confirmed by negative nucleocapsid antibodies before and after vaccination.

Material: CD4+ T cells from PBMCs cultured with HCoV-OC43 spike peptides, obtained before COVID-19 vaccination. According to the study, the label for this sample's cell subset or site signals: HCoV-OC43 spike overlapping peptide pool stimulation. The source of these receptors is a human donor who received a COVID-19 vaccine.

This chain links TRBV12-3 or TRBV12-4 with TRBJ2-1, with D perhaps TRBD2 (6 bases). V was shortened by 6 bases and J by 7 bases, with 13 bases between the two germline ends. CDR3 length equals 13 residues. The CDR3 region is CASRRRLGNEQFF. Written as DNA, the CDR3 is TGTGCCAGCAGGCGTCGACTAGGGAATGAGCAGTTCTTC.

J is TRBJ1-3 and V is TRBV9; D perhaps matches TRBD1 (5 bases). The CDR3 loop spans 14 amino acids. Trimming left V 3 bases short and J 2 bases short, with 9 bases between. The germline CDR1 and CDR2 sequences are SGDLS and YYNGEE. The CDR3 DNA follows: TGTGCCAGCAGCGGGGGCACTGCTGGAAACACCATATATTTT. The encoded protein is CASSGGTAGNTIYF.

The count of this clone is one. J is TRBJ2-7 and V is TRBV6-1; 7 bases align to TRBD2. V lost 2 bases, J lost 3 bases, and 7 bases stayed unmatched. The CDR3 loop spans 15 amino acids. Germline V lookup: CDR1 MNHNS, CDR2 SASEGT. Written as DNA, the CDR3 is TGTGCCAGCAGTGAAATGGCTAGCGGCAACTACGAGCAGTACTTC. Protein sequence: CASSEMASGNYEQYF.

CDR3 coding DNA: TGTGCCAGCAGCCTAGGGCAAGAGACCCAGTACTTC. Translating it yields CASSLGQETQYF. J is TRBJ2-5 and V is TRBV6-2 or TRBV6-3; D call uncertain. The germline CDR1 and CDR2 sequences are MNHEY and SVGEGT. The CDR3 is 12 amino acids. V dropped 6 bases and J dropped 2 bases, with 7 bases sitting between them.

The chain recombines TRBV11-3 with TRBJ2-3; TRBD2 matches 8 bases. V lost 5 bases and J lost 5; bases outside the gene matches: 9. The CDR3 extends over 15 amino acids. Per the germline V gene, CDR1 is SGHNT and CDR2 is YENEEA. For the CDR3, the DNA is TGTGCCAGCAGCCACCCCGGGACTAGTGGAGATACGCAGTATTTT. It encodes CASSHPGTSGDTQYF.

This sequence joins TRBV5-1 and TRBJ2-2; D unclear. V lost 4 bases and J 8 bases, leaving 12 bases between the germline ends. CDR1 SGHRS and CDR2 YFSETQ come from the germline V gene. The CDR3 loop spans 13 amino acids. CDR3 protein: CASSQERMGELFF. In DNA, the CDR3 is TGCGCCAGCAGCCAGGAACGGATGGGGGAGCTGTTTTTT.

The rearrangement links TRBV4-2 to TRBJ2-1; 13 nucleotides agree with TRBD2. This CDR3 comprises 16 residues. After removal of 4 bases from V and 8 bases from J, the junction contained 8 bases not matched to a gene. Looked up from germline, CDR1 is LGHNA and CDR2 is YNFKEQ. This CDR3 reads CASSLLRTSGSDEQFF. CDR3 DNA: TGTGCCAGCAGCCTTCTTAGGACTAGCGGGAGTGATGAGCAGTTCTTC.

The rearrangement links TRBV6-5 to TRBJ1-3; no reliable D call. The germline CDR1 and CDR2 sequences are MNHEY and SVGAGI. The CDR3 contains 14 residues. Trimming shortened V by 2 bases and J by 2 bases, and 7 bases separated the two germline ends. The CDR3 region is CASSYQVAGNTIYF. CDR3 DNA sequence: TGTGCCAGCAGTTACCAGGTCGCTGGAAACACCATATATTTT.

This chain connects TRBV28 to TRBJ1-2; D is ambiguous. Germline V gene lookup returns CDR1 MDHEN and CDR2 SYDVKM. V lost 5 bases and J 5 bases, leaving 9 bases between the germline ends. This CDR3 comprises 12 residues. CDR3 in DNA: TGTGCCAGCAGTCTCAATGGGTATGGCTACACCTTC. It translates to CASSLNGYGYTF.

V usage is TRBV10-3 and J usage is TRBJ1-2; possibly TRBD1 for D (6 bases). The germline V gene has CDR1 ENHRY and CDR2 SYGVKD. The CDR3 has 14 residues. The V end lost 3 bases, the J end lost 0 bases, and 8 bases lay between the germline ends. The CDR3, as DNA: TGTGCCATCAGTGAAGGACAGACTAACTATGGCTACACCTTC. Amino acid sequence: CAISEGQTNYGYTF.

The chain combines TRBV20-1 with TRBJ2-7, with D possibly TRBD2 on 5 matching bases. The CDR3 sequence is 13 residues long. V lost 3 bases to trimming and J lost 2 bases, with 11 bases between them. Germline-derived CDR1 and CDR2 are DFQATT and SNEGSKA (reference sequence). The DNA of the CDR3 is TGCAGTGCTAGTACGGGGTCAGCCTACGAGCAGTACTTC. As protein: CSASTGSAYEQYF.